This T cell receptor beta chain originates from a study of T-cell memory formation after mild COVID-19. The CDR3 contains 12 residues. Germline CDR1 SEHNR, CDR2 FQNEAQ (reference sequence). V was clipped by 5 bases and J by 5 bases, with 9 bases between them. TCRdb fed the 5' RACE reads into MiXCR, producing one record per CDR3 protein. The repertoire holds approximately 180,000 distinct CDR3 sequences, under 20% seen once, with 2% to 2.5% in the top ten. V and J are TRBV7-9 and TRBJ2-5; D is undetermined. The sample consisted of PBMCs or a T cell subset sorted from them (not recorded which). This TCR was sampled from an adult woman who had mild COVID-19 (a few samples of this study predate the infection). Cell type and time point are not known. The CDR3 DNA reads TGTGCCAGCAGCCGTAGTTCGGAGACCCAGTACTTC. Its translation: CASSRSSETQYF.